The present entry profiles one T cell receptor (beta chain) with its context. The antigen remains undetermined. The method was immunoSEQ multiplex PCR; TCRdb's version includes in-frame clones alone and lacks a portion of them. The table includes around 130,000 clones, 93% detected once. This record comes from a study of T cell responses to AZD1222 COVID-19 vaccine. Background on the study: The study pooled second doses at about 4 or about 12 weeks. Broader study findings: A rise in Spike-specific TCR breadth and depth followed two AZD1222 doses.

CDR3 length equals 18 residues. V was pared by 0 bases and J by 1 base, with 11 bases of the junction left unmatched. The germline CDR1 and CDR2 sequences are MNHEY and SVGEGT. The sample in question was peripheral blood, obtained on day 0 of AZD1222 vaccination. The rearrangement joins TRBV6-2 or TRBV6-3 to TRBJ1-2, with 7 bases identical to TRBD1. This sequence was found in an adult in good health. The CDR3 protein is CASSYSATGSDFNYGYTF. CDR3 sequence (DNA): TGTGCCAGCAGTTACTCAGCGACAGGGAGCGATTTTAACTATGGCTACACCTTC.